This is a list of T cell receptor beta chains from one sample in a study of CD8 T cells in Susac syndrome. Each CDR3 protein is one row after TCRdb ran MiXCR on the immunoSEQ multiplex PCR reads. Among about 90,000 distinct CDR3 sequences, approximately 96% were seen once, and the ten largest hold 0.55% to 0.8%. The specimen was CD8+ T cells from PBMCs. These receptors all stem from a human donor with Susac syndrome. The CDR3 runs from the conserved cysteine through the conserved F or W. D genes are given only for firm matches. Size is stated for part of the rows, as once, few or many counts, or as a class when the clone is expanded.

D gene	V gene	J gene	clone size	CDR3 DNA	CDR3 protein
-	TRBV13	TRBJ2-4	-	TGTGCCAGCACCGGCAGTGCCAAAAACATTCAGTACTTC	CASTGSAKNIQYF
-	TRBV7-2	TRBJ1-5	-	TGTGCCAGCAGCCTTGGTTGGCGGAGCAATCAGCCCCAGCATTTT	CASSLGWRSNQPQHF
TRBD2	TRBV19	TRBJ2-1	-	TGTGCCAGTAGTATGCTAGCGGGGGGTGAAGGAGGTGAGCAGTTCTTC	CASSMLAGGEGGEQFF
-	TRBV12-3/TRBV12-4	TRBJ1-6	-	TGTGCCAGCAGTTTGGGGACCACCTCCTATAATTCACCCCTCCACTTT	CASSLGTTSYNSPLHF
TRBD2	TRBV3-1	TRBJ2-1	once	TGTGCCAGCAGCCAATCTGGACTAGCGGGGGGCCCAGGCCAGTTCTTC	CASSQSGLAGGPGQFF
-	TRBV9	TRBJ2-3	-	TGTGCCAGCAGCGCGTCTGGGTCAGATACGCAGTATTTT	CASSASGSDTQYF
-	TRBV20-1	TRBJ2-4	-	TGCAGTGCTAGAGGACCGGAGAACATTCAGTACTTC	CSARGPENIQYF
-	TRBV5-1	TRBJ1-1	-	TGCGCCAGCAGCTCCCTCCTACAGGGGAACACTGAAGCTTTCTTT	CASSSLLQGNTEAFF
-	TRBV20-1	TRBJ1-2	-	TGCAGTGCTAGGCGCCCGGAGGGAGTCTATGGCTACACCTTC	CSARRPEGVYGYTF
TRBD1	TRBV13	TRBJ2-5	-	TGTGCCAGCAGCTCCAGACAGGGGGATGGCGAGACCCAGTACTTC	CASSSRQGDGETQYF
-	TRBV9	TRBJ1-1	-	TGTGCCAGCAGCTCAGAACCACTTTTGAACACTGAAGCTTTCTTT	CASSSEPLLNTEAFF